Listed below are T cell receptor beta chains from one sample, sequenced in a study of cytomegalovirus exposure and HLA in healthy donors. Produced via immunoSEQ multiplex PCR; TCRdb's table is partial and in-frame only. This sample has 150,000 to 200,000 clones, with 60% to 80% found just once. The source material was PBMCs. The origin of the receptors is a man between 25 and 39 years old in good health and CMV-seropositive. Each CDR3 is given with its conserved first and last residue.

V	J	CDR3
TRBV9	TRBJ2-6	CASSEGGTSGANVLTF
TRBV10-3	TRBJ2-5	CAISESSGSQETQYF
TRBV19	TRBJ2-1	CASSAQGSGEQFF
TRBV5-6	TRBJ2-1	CASSPGTGLEQFF
TRBV15	TRBJ1-2	CATSRTQGYGYTF
TRBV11-1	TRBJ2-5	CASSSVGWETQYF
TRBV30	TRBJ2-5	CAWNGAGLQETQYF
TRBV5-6	TRBJ1-6	CASSPPHGGRGNSPLHF
TRBV4-3	TRBJ2-6	CASSPGGRGFPGANVLTF
TRBV28	TRBJ2-1	CASSLAGPYNEQFF
TRBV28	TRBJ1-4	CASSITLREKLFF
TRBV4-3	TRBJ2-3	CASSQDYRDSSTDTQYF
TRBV4-1	TRBJ2-5	CASSHQLAGGQETQYF
TRBV9	TRBJ2-2	CASSPIAGVDTGELFF
TRBV19	TRBJ1-2	CASSLTGTDFRGYTF
TRBV28	TRBJ2-7	CASRYTVSYEQYF
TRBV5-1	TRBJ1-1	CASSLEGADTEDFF
TRBV28	TRBJ2-2	CASSPQGDTGELFF
TRBV5-4	TRBJ1-4	CASTSGGIANEKLFF
TRBV5-1	TRBJ2-5	CASSLEGQFQETQYF
TRBV7-9	TRBJ1-2	CASSLAGYGYTF
TRBV4-3	TRBJ2-2	CASSQAGLGQGSTGELFF
TRBV28	TRBJ1-2	CASRTIRGFSLYGYTF
TRBV4-1	TRBJ1-6	CASSQAGGYSPLHF
TRBV10-2	TRBJ1-6	CASSEGTGGDSPLHF
TRBV28	TRBJ2-5	CASRGNSGETQYF
TRBV27	TRBJ1-1	CASLSRSDTEAFF
TRBV5-1	TRBJ2-2	CASSLVIQGTGELFF
TRBV9	TRBJ2-7	CASSSPGQPTYEQYF
TRBV5-1	TRBJ2-7	CASSLERTSRSYEQYF
TRBV25-1	TRBJ1-4	CASSDLGQGGEKLFF
TRBV5-6	TRBJ1-3	CASSLGQGARSGNTIYF
TRBV9	TRBJ1-4	CASSGGRDRGRVNEKLFF
TRBV6-1	TRBJ1-1	CASSARTENTEAFF
TRBV29-1	TRBJ2-3	CSVEGQGAGTDTQYF
TRBV29-1	TRBJ2-1	CSDRTGYNEQFF
TRBV6-5	TRBJ2-1	CASSLSGGPDNEQFF
TRBV4-1	TRBJ2-1	CASSQRLARDDEQFF
TRBV28	TRBJ1-5	CASSRDINQPQHF
TRBV27	TRBJ2-2	CASSLRTSATGELFF
TRBV10-3	TRBJ2-5	CAISHASEGGTQYF
TRBV30	TRBJ1-2	CAWSVMGPAYGYTF
TRBV30	TRBJ1-4	CAWSVGQGLGDLFF
TRBV9	TRBJ1-4	CASSSRTGNEKLFF
TRBV30	TRBJ2-2	CACRQNTGELFF
TRBV2	TRBJ2-7	CANSQGLSNEQYF
TRBV7-3	TRBJ2-2	CASSSTGSGELFF
TRBV2	TRBJ1-1	CASIEDRAAFF